One and the same sample provided the 27 T cell receptor beta chains below, sequenced in a study of OX40 agonist ivuxolimab in advanced cancers. The assay was immunoSEQ multiplex PCR, and TCRdb's table has in-frame clones only and misses some. The table shows about 150,000 clones, with approximately 90% occurring only once. Sequenced material: CD4+ or CD8+ T cells sorted from blood, taken in a trial of the OX40 agonist ivuxolimab. The receptors come from an adult with an advanced solid tumor such as melanoma, head and neck, liver or kidney cancer.

The chain is built from TRBV7-9 and TRBJ2-7, with TRBD2 as a possible D gene (6 bases). This CDR3 has 12 amino acids. Germline V gene lookup returns CDR1 SEHNR and CDR2 FQNEAQ (reference sequence). Deletions cut 8 bases from V and 2 bases from J, with 10 bases between. CDR3 in DNA: TGTGCCAGCCGGGACTTTACCTACGAGCAGTACTTC. Amino acid sequence: CASRDFTYEQYF.

The V and J genes are TRBV5-6 and TRBJ2-7; D is possibly TRBD1 or TRBD2 (5 bases each). Per the germline V gene, CDR1 is SGHDT and CDR2 is YYEEEE. The CDR3 runs 14 residues. The germline V and J ends were trimmed by 5 bases and 1 base, with 13 bases remaining between them. The CDR3, as DNA: TGTGCCAGCAGTCAGGCTTGGGGGTCCTACGAGCAGTACTTC. Protein product: CASSQAWGSYEQYF. The variable domain in full, completed from reference TRBV5-6 and TRBJ2-7, reads DAGVTQSPTHLIKTRGQQVTLRCSPKSGHDTVSWYQQALGQGPQFIFQYYEEEERQRGNFPDRFSGHQFPNYSSELNVNALLLGDSALYLCASSQAWGSYEQYFGPGTRLTVT.

This chain joins TRBV18 and TRBJ1-4, with TRBD1 as a possible D gene (5 bases). The V gene's germline CDR1 is KGHSH and CDR2 LQKENI. This CDR3 has 20 residues. V dropped 2 bases and J dropped 4 bases, with 26 bases sitting between them. Here the CDR3 reads CASSPNVWPDGGGLNEKLFF. The CDR3, as DNA: TGTGCCAGCTCACCAAATGTCTGGCCCGACGGGGGAGGCCTTAATGAAAAACTGTTTTTT.

The chain has TRBV28 and TRBJ1-2; possible D gene TRBD1, 5 bases. V lost 6 bases, J lost 0 bases, and 8 bases lay in between. In germline, CDR1 is MDHEN, CDR2 SYDVKM. The CDR3 has 13 amino acids. This chain's CDR3 is CASRLTANYGYTF. DNA of the CDR3: TGTGCCAGCAGACTGACAGCTAACTATGGCTACACCTTC.

V is TRBV21-1 and J is TRBJ1-4; no check of the table's D call, TRBD1, against the DNA was made. TRBV21-1 is flagged as a pseudogene. The CDR3 contains 17 residues. The CDR3 DNA reads TGTGCCAGCAGAACTCACAGGAGAATGCCAAATGGGGTTAAACTGTTTTTT. Translated, it gives CASRTHRRMPNGVKLFF.

The chain couples TRBV14 to TRBJ2-2; a possible D gene is TRBD1 (5 bases). The V end lost 4 bases, the J end lost 11 bases, and 8 bases lay between the germline ends. This CDR3 contains 11 residues. From germline, CDR1 is SGHDN and CDR2 FVKESK. Here the CDR3 reads CASSLGAELFF. As DNA, the CDR3 is TGTGCCAGCAGCCTTGGGGCCGAGCTGTTTTTT.

J is TRBJ1-2 and V is TRBV18; TRBD1 matches 9 bases. J lost 0 bases, V lost 3 bases, and 8 bases had no gene match. The CDR3 runs to 17 residues. Germline V gene lookup returns CDR1 KGHSH and CDR2 LQKENI. CDR3 sequence reads: CASSPQFGTGTNYGYTF. CDR3 nucleotides: TGTGCCAGCTCACCGCAATTCGGGACAGGGACTAACTATGGCTACACCTTC.

J is TRBJ2-7 and V is TRBV4-2; the D gene is possibly TRBD1 (6 bases). V dropped 9 bases and J dropped 0 bases, with 12 bases sitting between them. CDR3 length equals 13 residues. Germline loops: CDR1 LGHNA, CDR2 YNFKEQ. The CDR3 region has the DNA TGTGCCAGTCAGGGGCCCCCCTCCTACGAGCAGTACTTC. This encodes CASQGPPSYEQYF.

The chain carries TRBV10-3 and TRBJ2-1; 10 bases match TRBD2. Germline CDR1 reads ENHRY; CDR2 reads SYGVKD. The V gene end was trimmed by 3 bases and the J gene end by 6 bases; junction bases not matched to a gene: 14. The CDR3 runs to 18 residues. CDR3 sequence reads: CAISEVLAGDQIRNEQFF. For the CDR3, the DNA is TGTGCCATCAGTGAAGTCCTAGCGGGAGACCAGATCCGCAATGAGCAGTTCTTC.

This rearrangement joins TRBV7-2 to TRBJ2-2, with D possibly matching TRBD2 (5 bases). This CDR3 is built from 15 residues. CDR1 SGHTA and CDR2 FQGNSA come from the germline V gene. V was cut by 4 bases and J by 2 bases, with 11 bases left in between. DNA for the CDR3: TGTGCCAGCAGCTCAGGCGGGTATAACACCGGGGAGCTGTTTTTT. Protein sequence: CASSSGGYNTGELFF.

In nucleotides, the CDR3 is TGCGCCAGCAGCCAAGGGTCTTCGGGAGTAGCGGCCTACGAGCAGTACTTC. Protein sequence: CASSQGSSGVAAYEQYF. This chain connects TRBV4-1 to TRBJ2-7; perhaps TRBD2 as D (6 bases). Trimming stripped 1 base from V and 2 bases from J, with 18 bases between. The germline V gene encodes CDR1 MGHRA and CDR2 YSYEKL. CDR3 length: 17 amino acids.

The chain combines TRBV19 with TRBJ2-1; TRBD2 might be the D (6 bases). In germline, CDR1 is LNHDA, CDR2 SQIVND (reference sequence). Trimming removed 7 bases at V and 3 bases at J, with 16 bases between. There are 15 residues in the CDR3. CDR3 DNA: TGTGCCAGTACCGCCCTCCCGGGACTCTACAATGAGCAGTTCTTC. This gives the protein CASTALPGLYNEQFF. Together with reference TRBV19 and TRBJ2-1, the CDR3 gives the full variable domain: DGGITQSPKYLFRKEGQNVTLSCEQNLNHDAMYWYRQDPGQGLRLIYYSQIVNDFQKGDIAEGYSVSREKKESFPLTVTSAQKNPTAFYLCASTALPGLYNEQFFGPGTRLTVL.

The J gene is TRBJ1-3, the V gene TRBV9; 7 positions match TRBD1. This CDR3 region has 20 residues. Germline-derived CDR1 and CDR2 are SGDLS and YYNGEE. V dropped 4 bases and J dropped 4; count of bases not matched to a gene: 23. The CDR3 region has the DNA TGTGCCAGCAGCACCTCGAGACAGGGAGGGGACTTAGTTGCGGGAAACACCATATATTTT. Its translation is CASSTSRQGGDLVAGNTIYF.

The rearrangement uses TRBV19 and TRBJ1-5; 7 positions agree with TRBD1. The CDR3 sequence is 16 residues long. CDR1 LNHDA and CDR2 SQIVND come from the germline V gene (reference sequence). After removal of 7 bases from V and 2 bases from J, the junction contained 11 bases not matched to a gene. The CDR3 DNA sequence: TGTGCCAGTACCAATAAGGGGGACAGCCGCAATCAGCCCCAGCATTTT. This sequence encodes CASTNKGDSRNQPQHF. Variable domain in full (rest from reference TRBV19 and TRBJ1-5): DGGITQSPKYLFRKEGQNVTLSCEQNLNHDAMYWYRQDPGQGLRLIYYSQIVNDFQKGDIAEGYSVSREKKESFPLTVTSAQKNPTAFYLCASTNKGDSRNQPQHFGDGTRLSIL.

The rearrangement joins TRBV25-1 to TRBJ2-5; 8 nucleotides align to TRBD2. The J call could be wrong; TRBJ2-7 is a better fit for the DNA end. This CDR3 region has 15 residues. Germline V gene sequence: CDR1 MGHDK, CDR2 SYGVNS. The CDR3 is CASSDDREGSYEQYF. Written as DNA, the CDR3 is TGTGCCAGCAGTGACGACCGGGAGGGATCCTACGAGCAGTACTTC.

Here the CDR3 reads CASSLVEATKNIQYF. The DNA for the CDR3 is TGCGCCAGCAGCTTGGTGGAAGCAACCAAAAACATTCAGTACTTC. The chain has TRBV5-1 and TRBJ2-4, with unresolved D. The CDR3 extends over 15 amino acids. Germline V CDR1 and CDR2: SGHRS, YFSETQ. V was cut by 0 bases and J by 2 bases, with 9 bases left in between.

V is TRBV14 and J is TRBJ2-1, with D unclear. The germline CDR1 and CDR2 sequences are SGHDN and FVKESK. Trimming took 1 base from V and 9 from J, leaving 7 bases between them. The CDR3 has 12 residues. CDR3 sequence (DNA): TGTGCCAGCAGCCAAGTGTGGGGTGAGCAGTTCTTC. Translating gives CASSQVWGEQFF.

The chain has TRBV6-5 and TRBJ1-1, with unresolved D. In germline, CDR1 is MNHEY, CDR2 SVGAGI. This CDR3 has 15 residues. V lost 0 bases and J lost 4, with 12 bases in between. CDR3 region: CASSYSRGPGTEAFF. The CDR3 nucleotides read TGTGCCAGCAGTTACTCCCGCGGGCCCGGCACTGAAGCTTTCTTT.

The V and J genes are TRBV19 and TRBJ2-7; D unresolved. CDR1 is LNHDA and CDR2 is SQIVND in the germline V gene (reference sequence). The CDR3 contains 14 residues. Trimming took off 3 bases at V and 2 bases at J, with 11 bases between the two ends. The CDR3 is CASSMLAQAYEQYF. The DNA for the CDR3 is TGTGCCAGTAGTATGCTGGCGCAGGCCTACGAGCAGTACTTC.

The chain recombines TRBV30 with TRBJ1-1, with D perhaps matching TRBD1 (6 bases). Germline CDR1 GTSNPN, CDR2 SVGIG (reference sequence). The ends were cut back, 3 bases at V and 6 bases at J, with 11 bases in the middle. The CDR3 length is 12 residues. Here the CDR3 DNA reads TGTGCCTGGAGCCCCGGGGGCGCTGAAGCTTTCTTT. Its protein product is CAWSPGGAEAFF. The entire variable domain, with the rest obtained from reference TRBV30 and TRBJ1-1, is as follows: SQTIHQWPATLVQPVGSPLSLECTVEGTSNPNLYWYRQAAGRGLQLLFYSVGIGQISSEVPQNLSASRPQDRQFILSSKKLLLSDSGFYLCAWSPGGAEAFFGQGTRLTVV.

The chain has TRBV19 and TRBJ2-1; possibly TRBD2 for D (7 bases). The germline V and J ends were trimmed by 7 bases and 2 bases, with 21 bases remaining between them. The germline V gene has CDR1 LNHDA and CDR2 SQIVND (reference sequence). The CDR3 is made up of 17 amino acids. CDR3 sequence (DNA): TGTGCCAGTACCCTTAAGGCGCGGGGGACACCCTACAATGAGCAGTTCTTC. Protein sequence: CASTLKARGTPYNEQFF.

The CDR3 protein is CASSQDGGLAGGSADTQYF. CDR3 DNA sequence: TGCGCCAGCAGCCAAGATGGGGGACTAGCGGGAGGGAGCGCAGATACGCAGTATTTT. The V and J genes are TRBV4-1 and TRBJ2-3; 16 bases fit TRBD2. V was pared by 0 bases and J by 4 bases, with 7 bases of the junction left unmatched. CDR3 length: 19 residues. Germline CDR1 is MGHRA and CDR2 is YSYEKL.

The table lists this clone with a count of one. The rearrangement links TRBV18 to TRBJ2-2; D is perhaps TRBD1 (6 bases). The V gene lost 3 bases and the J gene lost 1 base, with 6 bases spanning the gap. CDR1 is KGHSH and CDR2 is LQKENI in the germline V gene. The CDR3 covers 14 residues. This CDR3 reads CASSPTGNTGELFF. As DNA, the CDR3 is TGTGCCAGCTCACCGACAGGGAACACCGGGGAGCTGTTTTTT. The whole variable domain, remainder taken from reference TRBV18 and TRBJ2-2, is NAGVMQNPRHLVRRRGQEARLRCSPMKGHSHVYWYRQLPEEGLKFMVYLQKENIIDESGMPKERFSAEFPKEGPSILRIQQVVRGDSAAYFCASSPTGNTGELFFGEGSRLTVL.

The genes are TRBV28 and TRBJ2-7, with 8 bases aligning to TRBD1. Trimming removed 5 bases from V and 4 bases from J; junction bases left unmatched: 10. Germline CDR1 MDHEN, CDR2 SYDVKM. The CDR3 is 15 amino acids. The CDR3 DNA follows: TGTGCCAGCAGTCCTCCCGGGACAGGTGGGTACGAGCAGTACTTC. Amino acid sequence: CASSPPGTGGYEQYF.

The chain employs TRBV7-3 and TRBJ2-3; the D gene is possibly TRBD2 (6 bases). The CDR3 loop spans 14 amino acids. V was cut by 5 bases and J by 2 bases, with 11 bases left in between. From germline, CDR1 is SGHTA and CDR2 FQGTGA. The CDR3 spells CASSRRDFTDTQYF. Written as DNA, the CDR3 is TGTGCCAGCAGCCGGAGGGACTTCACAGATACGCAGTATTTT.

J is TRBJ1-4 and V is TRBV28; D ambiguous. Germline CDR1 is MDHEN and CDR2 is SYDVKM. The CDR3 extends over 16 amino acids. V dropped 6 bases and J dropped 2 bases, with 16 bases sitting between them. The CDR3 coding sequence is TGTGCCAGCAGCGTACTGTCGTCGGTCACTAATGAAAAACTGTTTTTT. Protein product: CASSVLSSVTNEKLFF.

J is TRBJ2-2 and V is TRBV9; D gene unclear. Germline V gene data show CDR1 as SGDLS and CDR2 as YYNGEE. This CDR3 contains 17 residues. V lost 3 bases and J lost 2, with 17 bases in between. The CDR3 nucleotides read TGTGCCAGCAGCGGCCGTCCGTGGGCTAACAACACCGGGGAGCTGTTTTTT. This gives the protein CASSGRPWANNTGELFF.